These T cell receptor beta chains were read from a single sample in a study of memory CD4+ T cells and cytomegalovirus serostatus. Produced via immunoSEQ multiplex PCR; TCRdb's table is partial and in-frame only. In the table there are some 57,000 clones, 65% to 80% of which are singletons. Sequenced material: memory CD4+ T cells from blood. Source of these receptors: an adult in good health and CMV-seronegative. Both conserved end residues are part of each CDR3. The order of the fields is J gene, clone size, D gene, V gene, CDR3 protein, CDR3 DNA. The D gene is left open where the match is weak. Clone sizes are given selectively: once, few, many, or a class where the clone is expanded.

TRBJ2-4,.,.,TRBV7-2,CASSSGVENIQYF,TGTGCCAGCAGCTCGGGTGTCGAAAACATTCAGTACTTC
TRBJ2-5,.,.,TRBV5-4,CASSLGLVETQYF,TGTGCCAGCAGCTTGGGCCTAGTCGAGACCCAGTACTTC
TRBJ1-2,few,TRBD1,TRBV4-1,CASSQIIGDRGLYGYTF,TGCGCCAGCAGCCAAATTATAGGGGACAGGGGACTTTATGGCTACACCTTC
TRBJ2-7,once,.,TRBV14,CASSQGTPYEQYF,TGTGCCAGCAGCCAAGGAACCCCCTACGAGCAGTACTTC
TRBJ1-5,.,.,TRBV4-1,CASSQEIPGYGQPQHF,TGCGCCAGCAGCCAAGAAATCCCAGGGTACGGTCAGCCCCAGCATTTT
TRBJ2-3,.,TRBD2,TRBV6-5,CASSYLSGGPPNTQYF,TGTGCCAGCAGTTATCTAAGCGGGGGGCCCCCGAATACGCAGTATTTT
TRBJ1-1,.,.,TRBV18,CASSPPSAGPTEAFF,TGTGCCAGCTCACCACCATCTGCCGGGCCCACTGAAGCTTTCTTT
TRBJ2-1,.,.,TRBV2,CASQHDRRFEQFF,TGTGCCAGCCAACATGACAGAAGGTTTGAGCAGTTCTTC
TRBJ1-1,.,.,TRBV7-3,CASSLGPRGTEAFF,TGTGCCAGCAGCTTAGGGCCCCGGGGCACTGAAGCTTTCTTT
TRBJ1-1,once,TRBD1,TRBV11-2,CASSFQGATEAFF,TGTGCCAGCAGCTTTCAGGGGGCTACTGAAGCTTTCTTT
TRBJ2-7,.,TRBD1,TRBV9,CASSSVGDSYEQYF,TGTGCCAGCAGCTCTGTAGGGGACAGCTACGAGCAGTACTTC
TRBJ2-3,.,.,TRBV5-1,CASSDYSGPNTQYF,TGCGCCAGCAGCGACTACTCGGGTCCTAATACGCAGTATTTT
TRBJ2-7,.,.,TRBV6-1,CASSPSGHEQYF,TGTGCCAGCAGTCCCTCGGGGCACGAGCAGTACTTC
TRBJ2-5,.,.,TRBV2,CASSELGARNQETQYF,TGTGCCAGCAGTGAACTAGGGGCTCGGAACCAAGAGACCCAGTACTTC
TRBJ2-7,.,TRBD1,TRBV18,CASSRDRSIYEQYF,TGTGCCAGCTCCCGGGACAGGTCTATCTACGAGCAGTACTTC
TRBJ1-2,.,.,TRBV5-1,CASSFDNTRSNYGYTF,TGCGCCAGCAGCTTCGACAACACGCGATCTAACTATGGCTACACCTTC
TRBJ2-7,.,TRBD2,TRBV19,CASNPGLAGLGGTLAGQYF,TGTGCCAGTAACCCGGGACTAGCGGGACTAGGTGGGACTCTGGCGGGGCAGTACTTC
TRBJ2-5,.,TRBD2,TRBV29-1,CSVHLTSGGTRTQYF,TGCAGCGTTCATCTTACTAGCGGGGGGACGCGAACCCAGTACTTC
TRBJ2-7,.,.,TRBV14,CASSQDSGWSYEQYF,TGTGCCAGCAGCCAAGATAGTGGGTGGTCCTACGAGCAGTACTTC
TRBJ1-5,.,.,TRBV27,CASKGLNQPQHF,TGTGCCAGCAAAGGACTGAATCAGCCCCAGCATTTT
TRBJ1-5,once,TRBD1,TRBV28,CASSLFQGAESQPQHF,TGTGCCAGCAGTTTATTCCAGGGGGCGGAGAGTCAGCCCCAGCATTTT
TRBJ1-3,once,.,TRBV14,CASSQVGNTIYF,TGTGCCAGCAGCCAAGTGGGAAACACCATATATTTT
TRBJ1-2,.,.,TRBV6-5,CAISEVRATYGYTF,TGTGCCATCAGTGAAGTCAGGGCTACCTATGGCTACACCTTC
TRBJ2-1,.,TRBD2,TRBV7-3,CASSPLTSGRVGEQFF,TGTGCCAGCAGCCCCCTGACTAGCGGGAGGGTTGGTGAGCAGTTCTTC
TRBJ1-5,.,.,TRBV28,CASAVGSQPQHF,TGTGCCAGCGCGGTGGGAAGTCAGCCCCAGCATTTT
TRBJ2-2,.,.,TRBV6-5,CASRPNTNTGELFF,TGTGCCAGCAGACCGAATACGAACACCGGGGAGCTGTTTTTT
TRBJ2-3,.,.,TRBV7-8,CASSAPIREDPTDTQYF,TGTGCCAGCAGCGCCCCTATCAGGGAAGACCCCACAGATACGCAGTATTTT
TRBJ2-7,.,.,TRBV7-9,CASSLGTQGLSYEQYF,TGTGCCAGCAGCTTAGGCACGCAGGGGCTCTCCTACGAGCAGTACTTC
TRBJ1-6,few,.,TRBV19,CASSFRGLHSPLHF,TGTGCCAGTAGTTTCCGGGGCCTCCATTCACCCCTCCACTTT
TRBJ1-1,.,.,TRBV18,CASSPPGGAWNTEAFF,TGTGCCAGCTCGCCCCCCGGGGGCGCATGGAACACTGAAGCTTTCTTT
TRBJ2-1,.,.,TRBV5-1,CASSIGTRNEQFF,TGCGCCAGCAGCATAGGGACACGCAATGAGCAGTTCTTC